The rows below give T cell receptor beta chains drawn from one sample of a study of molecular identifiers for immune sequencing clone quantification. Each CDR3 protein is one row after TCRdb ran MiXCR on the PCR reads. The sample holds more than 550,000 distinct CDR3 sequences; less than 30% are singletons and the top ten take roughly 0.83%. Sequencing input: naive CD8+ T cells from blood, with Jurkat cell RNA spiked in. These receptor sequences come from a human donor in good health. Some libraries in this study had Jurkat cell RNA spiked in. CDR3s include the opening cysteine and the closing phenylalanine or tryptophan. The D gene is left open where the match is weak. Size is stated for part of the rows, as once, few or many counts, or as a class when the clone is expanded.

v_gene: TRBV13
j_gene: TRBJ2-7
abundance: many
d_gene: -
CDR3aa: CASSLGVGTYEQYF

v_gene: TRBV11-2
j_gene: TRBJ2-1
abundance: few
d_gene: -
CDR3aa: CASSGINVEQFF

v_gene: TRBV12-3/TRBV12-4
j_gene: TRBJ1-3
abundance: once
d_gene: -
CDR3aa: CASSSSGAGGNTIYF

v_gene: TRBV27
j_gene: TRBJ1-4
abundance: -
d_gene: -
CDR3aa: CASSLGPTGEKLFF

v_gene: TRBV6-6
j_gene: TRBJ1-1
abundance: many
d_gene: -
CDR3aa: CASSYPGNTEAFF

v_gene: TRBV9
j_gene: TRBJ2-7
abundance: many
d_gene: TRBD1
CDR3aa: CASSPDRDGSYEQYF

v_gene: TRBV4-2
j_gene: TRBJ2-4
abundance: -
d_gene: TRBD1
CDR3aa: CASNLGTGGIQYF

v_gene: TRBV4-1
j_gene: TRBJ1-1
abundance: many
d_gene: -
CDR3aa: CASSQEYGTEAFF

v_gene: TRBV13
j_gene: TRBJ2-2
abundance: -
d_gene: TRBD2
CDR3aa: CASSEGLAGGPRTGELFF

v_gene: TRBV19
j_gene: TRBJ2-3
abundance: -
d_gene: -
CDR3aa: CAGSIDLRPSTDTQYF

v_gene: TRBV12-3/TRBV12-4
j_gene: TRBJ2-3
abundance: many
d_gene: TRBD2
CDR3aa: CASSFPVAGGPSESDTQYF

v_gene: TRBV13
j_gene: TRBJ1-4
abundance: -
d_gene: -
CDR3aa: CASSLGKGVGEKLFF

v_gene: TRBV7-9
j_gene: TRBJ2-7
abundance: many
d_gene: -
CDR3aa: CASSLAAGTYEQYF

v_gene: TRBV5-5
j_gene: TRBJ2-7
abundance: many
d_gene: -
CDR3aa: CASSLGGWSYEQYF

v_gene: TRBV23-1
j_gene: TRBJ2-2
abundance: many
d_gene: TRBD1
CDR3aa: CASSQPGQSGTGELFF

v_gene: TRBV4-1
j_gene: TRBJ2-7
abundance: -
d_gene: TRBD2
CDR3aa: CASSQDGGVSSYEQYF

v_gene: TRBV7-9
j_gene: TRBJ1-1
abundance: -
d_gene: -
CDR3aa: CASSGGGEALF

v_gene: TRBV6-1
j_gene: TRBJ1-6
abundance: few
d_gene: TRBD1
CDR3aa: CASSSGGSYNSPLHF

v_gene: TRBV30
j_gene: TRBJ2-7
abundance: few
d_gene: -
CDR3aa: CAWSSGAGGEQYF

v_gene: TRBV20-1
j_gene: TRBJ2-3
abundance: few
d_gene: -
CDR3aa: CSAGSMSQSTDTQYF

v_gene: TRBV28
j_gene: TRBJ1-5
abundance: few
d_gene: -
CDR3aa: CATRDRNQPQHF

v_gene: TRBV4-1
j_gene: TRBJ1-2
abundance: many
d_gene: TRBD1
CDR3aa: CASSRGQGLMVDYGYTF

v_gene: TRBV4-1
j_gene: TRBJ1-3
abundance: few
d_gene: -
CDR3aa: CASSQVGGAGNTIYF

v_gene: TRBV10-1
j_gene: TRBJ2-7
abundance: few
d_gene: -
CDR3aa: CASMGRLGPTYEQYF

v_gene: TRBV7-3
j_gene: TRBJ1-1
abundance: many
d_gene: -
CDR3aa: CASSLTAGGLGEAFF

v_gene: TRBV15
j_gene: TRBJ1-5
abundance: few
d_gene: -
CDR3aa: CATSRDHMSNQPQHF

v_gene: TRBV2
j_gene: TRBJ1-2
abundance: many
d_gene: TRBD1
CDR3aa: CASSEGQGTTNYGYTF

v_gene: TRBV20-1
j_gene: TRBJ2-5
abundance: -
d_gene: -
CDR3aa: CSATDRTYRETQYF

v_gene: TRBV6-2/TRBV6-3
j_gene: TRBJ2-5
abundance: few
d_gene: -
CDR3aa: CASSYRGFQETQYF

v_gene: TRBV6-5
j_gene: TRBJ2-3
abundance: -
d_gene: -
CDR3aa: CASNTGLGTDTQYF

v_gene: TRBV5-1
j_gene: TRBJ2-7
abundance: many
d_gene: -
CDR3aa: CASNPGLTSYEQYF

v_gene: TRBV24-1
j_gene: TRBJ2-2
abundance: -
d_gene: TRBD1
CDR3aa: CATSDSDRPVELFF

v_gene: TRBV19
j_gene: TRBJ1-1
abundance: -
d_gene: -
CDR3aa: CASSISLPNTETFF

v_gene: TRBV4-3
j_gene: TRBJ2-5
abundance: -
d_gene: TRBD2
CDR3aa: CASSQDLAGGVETQYF

v_gene: TRBV7-2
j_gene: TRBJ2-5
abundance: many
d_gene: -
CDR3aa: CASSRGANQETQYF

v_gene: TRBV14
j_gene: TRBJ1-1
abundance: -
d_gene: -
CDR3aa: CASSQPTHGGEAFF

v_gene: TRBV9
j_gene: TRBJ2-3
abundance: many
d_gene: -
CDR3aa: CASSGGPNARDTQYF

v_gene: TRBV7-9
j_gene: TRBJ2-1
abundance: -
d_gene: TRBD1
CDR3aa: CASSLATGTGEFEQFF

v_gene: TRBV7-9
j_gene: TRBJ2-7
abundance: -
d_gene: -
CDR3aa: CASSSAGPYVWEQYF

v_gene: TRBV5-4
j_gene: TRBJ2-7
abundance: -
d_gene: TRBD2
CDR3aa: CASSPSGLAGDEYF

v_gene: TRBV6-1
j_gene: TRBJ2-7
abundance: -
d_gene: -
CDR3aa: CASSEFGPGGYEQYF

v_gene: TRBV11-2
j_gene: TRBJ1-3
abundance: -
d_gene: TRBD1
CDR3aa: CASSSPDRVAGNTIYF

v_gene: TRBV20-1
j_gene: TRBJ2-2
abundance: few
d_gene: TRBD1
CDR3aa: CSARDMWGTGEAGELFF

v_gene: TRBV29-1
j_gene: TRBJ1-1
abundance: many
d_gene: TRBD1
CDR3aa: CSVEGQGSRTEAFF

v_gene: TRBV5-1
j_gene: TRBJ2-7
abundance: -
d_gene: -
CDR3aa: CASSPEPPAVLYEHYF

v_gene: TRBV21-1
j_gene: TRBJ2-1
abundance: few
d_gene: -
CDR3aa: CASSKVRKTNEQFF

v_gene: TRBV29-1
j_gene: TRBJ2-5
abundance: many
d_gene: -
CDR3aa: CSVQGTETQYF

v_gene: TRBV11-2
j_gene: TRBJ2-2
abundance: few
d_gene: -
CDR3aa: CASSQMGRRTGELFF

v_gene: TRBV13
j_gene: TRBJ2-3
abundance: many
d_gene: -
CDR3aa: CASSLTSTTQYF

v_gene: TRBV25-1
j_gene: TRBJ1-6
abundance: once
d_gene: -
CDR3aa: CASSEPWGSSPLHF